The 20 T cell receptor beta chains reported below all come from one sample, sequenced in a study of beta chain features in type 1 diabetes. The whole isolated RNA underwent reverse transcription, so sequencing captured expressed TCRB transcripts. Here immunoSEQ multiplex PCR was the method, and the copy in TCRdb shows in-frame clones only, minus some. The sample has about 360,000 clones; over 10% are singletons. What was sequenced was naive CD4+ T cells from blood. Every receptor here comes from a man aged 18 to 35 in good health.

The CDR3 DNA is TGTGCCACCGTCCGGGACAGGGGGCGTGAAAAACTGTTTTTT. Translation gives CATVRDRGREKLFF. The rearrangement uses TRBV15 and TRBJ1-4; TRBD1 agrees at 12 bases. Germline V CDR1 and CDR2: LNHNV, YYDKDF (reference sequence). V trimming: 8 bases; J trimming: 7 bases; junction bases outside the gene matches: 5. This CDR3 is built from 14 residues.

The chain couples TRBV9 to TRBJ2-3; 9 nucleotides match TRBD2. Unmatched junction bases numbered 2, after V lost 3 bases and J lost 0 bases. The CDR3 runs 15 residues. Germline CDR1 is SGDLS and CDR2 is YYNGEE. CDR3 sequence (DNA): TGTGCCAGCAGCGGCCTAGCGGGAAGCACAGATACGCAGTATTTT. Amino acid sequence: CASSGLAGSTDTQYF.

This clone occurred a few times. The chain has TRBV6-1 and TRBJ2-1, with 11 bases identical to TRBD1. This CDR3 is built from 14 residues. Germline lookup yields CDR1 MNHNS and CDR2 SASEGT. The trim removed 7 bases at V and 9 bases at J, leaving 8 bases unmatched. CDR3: CASTGQGAFGEQFF. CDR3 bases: TGTGCCAGCACCGGACAGGGGGCCTTCGGTGAGCAGTTCTTC.

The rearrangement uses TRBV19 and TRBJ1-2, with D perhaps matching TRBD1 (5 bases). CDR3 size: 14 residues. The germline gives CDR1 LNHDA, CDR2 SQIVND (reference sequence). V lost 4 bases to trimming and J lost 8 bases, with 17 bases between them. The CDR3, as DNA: TGTGCCAGTAGTACATCGGGACGGGAGCTCGGCTACACCTTC. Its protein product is CASSTSGRELGYTF.

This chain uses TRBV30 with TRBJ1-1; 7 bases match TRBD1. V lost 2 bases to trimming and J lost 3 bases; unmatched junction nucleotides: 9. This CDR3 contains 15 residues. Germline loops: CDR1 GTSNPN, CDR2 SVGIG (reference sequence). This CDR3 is CAWSLSGGRYTEAFF. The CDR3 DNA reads TGTGCCTGGAGTTTATCAGGGGGGAGGTACACTGAAGCTTTCTTT.

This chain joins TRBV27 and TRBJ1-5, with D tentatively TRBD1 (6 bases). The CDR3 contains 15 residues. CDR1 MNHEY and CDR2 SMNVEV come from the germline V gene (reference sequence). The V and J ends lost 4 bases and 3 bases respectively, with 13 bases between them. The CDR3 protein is CASSSRTANNQPQHF. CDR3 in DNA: TGTGCCAGCAGTTCTCGGACAGCAAACAATCAGCCCCAGCATTTT.

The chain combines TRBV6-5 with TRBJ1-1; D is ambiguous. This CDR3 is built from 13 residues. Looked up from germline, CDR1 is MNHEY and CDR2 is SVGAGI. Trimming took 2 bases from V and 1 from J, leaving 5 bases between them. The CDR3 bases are TGTGCCAGCAGTTACGCGCCGAACACTGAAGCTTTCTTT. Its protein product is CASSYAPNTEAFF.

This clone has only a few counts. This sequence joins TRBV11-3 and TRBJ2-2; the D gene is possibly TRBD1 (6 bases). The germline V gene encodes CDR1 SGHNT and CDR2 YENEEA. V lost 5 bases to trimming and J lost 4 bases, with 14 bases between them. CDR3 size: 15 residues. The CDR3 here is CASSQWGRGTGELFF. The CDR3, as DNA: TGTGCCAGCAGCCAATGGGGGCGCGGCACCGGGGAGCTGTTTTTT.

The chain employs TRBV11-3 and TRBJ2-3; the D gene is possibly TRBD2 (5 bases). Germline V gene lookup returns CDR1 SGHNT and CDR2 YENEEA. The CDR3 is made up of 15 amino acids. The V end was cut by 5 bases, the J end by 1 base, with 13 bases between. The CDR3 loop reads CASSRWTYGTDTQYF. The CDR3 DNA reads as TGTGCCAGCAGCCGATGGACTTATGGCACAGATACGCAGTATTTT.

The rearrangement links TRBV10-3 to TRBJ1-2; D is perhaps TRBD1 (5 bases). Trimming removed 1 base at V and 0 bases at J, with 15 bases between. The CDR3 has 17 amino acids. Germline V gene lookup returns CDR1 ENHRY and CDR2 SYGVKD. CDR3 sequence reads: CAISELRGTITNYGYTF. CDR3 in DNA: TGTGCCATCAGTGAGTTGCGGGGGACCATCACTAACTATGGCTACACCTTC.

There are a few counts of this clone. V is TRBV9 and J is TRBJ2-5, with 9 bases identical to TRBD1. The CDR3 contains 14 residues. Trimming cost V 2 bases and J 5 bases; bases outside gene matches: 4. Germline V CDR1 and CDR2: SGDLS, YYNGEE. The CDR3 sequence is CASSVTGGWETQYF. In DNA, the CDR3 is TGTGCCAGCAGCGTGACAGGGGGTTGGGAGACCCAGTACTTC.

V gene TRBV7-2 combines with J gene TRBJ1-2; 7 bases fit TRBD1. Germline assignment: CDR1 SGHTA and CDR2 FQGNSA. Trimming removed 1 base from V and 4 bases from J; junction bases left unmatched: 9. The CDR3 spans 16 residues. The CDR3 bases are TGTGCCAGCAGCTTAGTCTACCCGGGACAGAGCTATGGCTACACCTTC. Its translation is CASSLVYPGQSYGYTF.

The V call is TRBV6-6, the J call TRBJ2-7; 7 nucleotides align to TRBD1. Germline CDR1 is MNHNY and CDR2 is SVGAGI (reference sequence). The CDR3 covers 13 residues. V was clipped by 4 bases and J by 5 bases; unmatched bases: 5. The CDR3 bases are TGTGCCAGCAGTTCAGACAGGGTTCACGAGCAGTACTTC. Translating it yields CASSSDRVHEQYF.

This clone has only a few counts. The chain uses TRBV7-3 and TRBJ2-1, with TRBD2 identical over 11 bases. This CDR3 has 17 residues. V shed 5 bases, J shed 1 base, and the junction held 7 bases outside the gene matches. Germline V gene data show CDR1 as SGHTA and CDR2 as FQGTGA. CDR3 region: CASSPGGTSGSYNEQFF. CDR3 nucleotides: TGTGCCAGCAGCCCCGGGGGGACTAGCGGATCCTACAATGAGCAGTTCTTC.

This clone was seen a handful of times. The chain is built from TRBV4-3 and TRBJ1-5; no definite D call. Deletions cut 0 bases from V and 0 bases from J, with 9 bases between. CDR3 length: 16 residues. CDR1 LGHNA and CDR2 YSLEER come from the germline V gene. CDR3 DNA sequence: TGCGCCAGCAGCCAAGATCTGGTCGGTAGCAATCAGCCCCAGCATTTT. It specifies CASSQDLVGSNQPQHF.

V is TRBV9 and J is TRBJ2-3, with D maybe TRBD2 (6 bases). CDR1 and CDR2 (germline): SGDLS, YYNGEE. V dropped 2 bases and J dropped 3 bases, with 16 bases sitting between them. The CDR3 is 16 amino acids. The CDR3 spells CASSVSGVAVTDTQYF. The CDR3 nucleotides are TGTGCCAGCAGCGTCTCCGGGGTAGCGGTAACAGATACGCAGTATTTT.

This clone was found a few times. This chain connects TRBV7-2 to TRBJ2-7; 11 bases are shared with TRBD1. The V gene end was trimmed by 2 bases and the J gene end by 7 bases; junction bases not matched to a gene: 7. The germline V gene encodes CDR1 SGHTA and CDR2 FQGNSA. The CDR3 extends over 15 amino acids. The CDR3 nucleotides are TGTGCCAGCAGCTTAAACGGACAGGGGGCGGGTGAGCAGTACTTC. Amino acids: CASSLNGQGAGEQYF.

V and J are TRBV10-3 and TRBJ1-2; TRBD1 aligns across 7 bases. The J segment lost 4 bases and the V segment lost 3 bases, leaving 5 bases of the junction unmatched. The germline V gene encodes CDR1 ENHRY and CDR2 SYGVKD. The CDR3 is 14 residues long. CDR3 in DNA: TGTGCCATCAGTGACCAGGGACAGCTCTATGGCTACACCTTC. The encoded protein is CAISDQGQLYGYTF.

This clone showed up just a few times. The CDR3 DNA is TGTGCCAGCAGCCCGGGTTTGGAGCTGTTTTTT. This codes for CASSPGLELFF. The chain carries TRBV11-2 and TRBJ2-2; D uncertain. Germline V gene sequence: CDR1 SGHAT, CDR2 FQNNGV. This CDR3 is built from 11 residues. V dropped 5 bases and J dropped 10 bases, with 8 bases sitting between them.

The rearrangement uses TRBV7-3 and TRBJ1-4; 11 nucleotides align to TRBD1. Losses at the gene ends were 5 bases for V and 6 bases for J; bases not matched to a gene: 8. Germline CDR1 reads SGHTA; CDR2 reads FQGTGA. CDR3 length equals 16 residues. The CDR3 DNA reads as TGTGCCAGCAGCCCCTCATGGGACAGGGGGTATGAAAAACTGTTTTTT. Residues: CASSPSWDRGYEKLFF.